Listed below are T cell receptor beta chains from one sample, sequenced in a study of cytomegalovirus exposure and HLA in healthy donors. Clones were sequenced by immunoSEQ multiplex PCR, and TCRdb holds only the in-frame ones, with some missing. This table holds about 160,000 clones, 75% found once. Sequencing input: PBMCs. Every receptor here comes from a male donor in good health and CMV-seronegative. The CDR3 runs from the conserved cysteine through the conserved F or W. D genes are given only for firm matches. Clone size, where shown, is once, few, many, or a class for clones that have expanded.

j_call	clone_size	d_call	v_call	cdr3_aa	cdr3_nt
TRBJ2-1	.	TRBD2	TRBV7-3	CASSTSGGPGNEQFF	TGTGCCAGCAGCACTAGCGGGGGGCCGGGGAATGAGCAGTTCTTC
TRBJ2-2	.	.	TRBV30	CAWSAFGAGELFF	TGTGCCTGGAGCGCATTCGGGGCCGGGGAGCTGTTTTTT
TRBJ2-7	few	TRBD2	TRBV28	CASSPPQGDYSYEQYF	TGTGCCAGCAGTCCGCCCCAAGGGGACTACTCCTACGAGCAGTACTTC
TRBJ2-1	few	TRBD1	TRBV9	CASSGGTGTYNEQFF	TGTGCCAGCAGCGGAGGGACAGGGACCTACAATGAGCAGTTCTTC
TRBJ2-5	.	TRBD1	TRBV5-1	CASSLSQGAQETQYF	TGCGCCAGCAGCCTTTCACAGGGGGCGCAAGAGACCCAGTACTTC
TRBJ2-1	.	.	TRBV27	CASSPYTTRSPYNEQFF	TGTGCCAGCAGTCCATATACGACTAGATCCCCTTACAATGAGCAGTTCTTC
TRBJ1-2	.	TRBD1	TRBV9	CASSVVGQGATYGYTF	TGTGCCAGCAGCGTAGTCGGTCAGGGGGCTACCTATGGCTACACCTTC
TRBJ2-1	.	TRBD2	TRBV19	CASRLAGGNEQFF	TGTGCCAGCCGGCTAGCGGGGGGCAATGAGCAGTTCTTC
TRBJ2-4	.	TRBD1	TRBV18	CASSDGTAKNIQYF	TGTGCCAGCTCAGATGGGACAGCTAAAAACATTCAGTACTTC
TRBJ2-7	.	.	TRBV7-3	CASSLPGKNYEQYF	TGTGCCAGCAGCTTACCCGGGAAGAACTACGAGCAGTACTTC
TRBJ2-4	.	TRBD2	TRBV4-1	CASSHLAGRLMDIQYF	TGCGCCAGCAGCCATTTAGCGGGAAGGCTGATGGACATTCAGTACTTC
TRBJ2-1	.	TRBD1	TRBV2	CAILPQGQHSYNEQFF	TGTGCCATCTTACCTCAGGGACAGCACTCCTACAATGAGCAGTTCTTC
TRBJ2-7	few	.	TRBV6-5	CASSPPSAGSYEQYF	TGTGCCAGCAGTCCCCCTAGCGCGGGCTCCTACGAGCAGTACTTC
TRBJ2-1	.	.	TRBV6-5	CASSYSPPGQFF	TGTGCCAGCAGTTACTCTCCCCCGGGGCAGTTCTTC
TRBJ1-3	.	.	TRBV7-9	CASSRTGGGNTIYF	TGTGCCAGCAGCAGGACTGGGGGGGGAAACACCATATATTTT
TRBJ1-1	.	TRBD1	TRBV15	CATSRDRGSVEAFF	TGTGCCACCAGCAGGGACAGGGGTTCGGTTGAAGCTTTCTTT
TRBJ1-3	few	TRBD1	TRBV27	CASSLSGQGRNTIYF	TGTGCCAGCAGTTTATCCGGACAGGGTAGAAACACCATATATTTT
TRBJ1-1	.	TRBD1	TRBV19	CASSYLTGGGTEAFF	TGTGCCAGTAGTTACCTGACAGGGGGAGGCACTGAAGCTTTCTTT
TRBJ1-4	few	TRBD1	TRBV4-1	CASSRIGTGDEKLFF	TGCGCCAGCAGCCGGATAGGAACAGGGGATGAAAAACTGTTTTTT
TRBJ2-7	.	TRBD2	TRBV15	CATSRGSGAPSYEQYF	TGTGCCACCAGCAGAGGTAGCGGGGCGCCATCCTACGAGCAGTACTTC
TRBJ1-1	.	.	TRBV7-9	CASSLGGIGQATEAFF	TGTGCCAGCAGCTTAGGAGGGATTGGTCAGGCCACTGAAGCTTTCTTT
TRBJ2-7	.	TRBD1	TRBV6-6	CASSYQGAPSYGQYF	TGTGCCAGCAGTTACCAGGGGGCGCCCTCCTACGGGCAGTACTTC
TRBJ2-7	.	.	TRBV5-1	CASSPRLSYEQYF	TGCGCCAGCAGCCCGAGGCTGTCCTACGAGCAGTACTTC
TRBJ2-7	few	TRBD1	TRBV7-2	CASSLDRGRLYEQYF	TGTGCCAGCAGCTTAGACAGGGGCCGCCTCTACGAGCAGTACTTC
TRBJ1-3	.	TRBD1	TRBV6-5	CASRKEGGRGNTIYF	TGTGCCAGCCGGAAAGAAGGGGGCCGTGGAAACACCATATATTTT
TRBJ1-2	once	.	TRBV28	CATQTGGYGYTF	TGTGCCACCCAGACAGGAGGCTATGGCTACACCTTC